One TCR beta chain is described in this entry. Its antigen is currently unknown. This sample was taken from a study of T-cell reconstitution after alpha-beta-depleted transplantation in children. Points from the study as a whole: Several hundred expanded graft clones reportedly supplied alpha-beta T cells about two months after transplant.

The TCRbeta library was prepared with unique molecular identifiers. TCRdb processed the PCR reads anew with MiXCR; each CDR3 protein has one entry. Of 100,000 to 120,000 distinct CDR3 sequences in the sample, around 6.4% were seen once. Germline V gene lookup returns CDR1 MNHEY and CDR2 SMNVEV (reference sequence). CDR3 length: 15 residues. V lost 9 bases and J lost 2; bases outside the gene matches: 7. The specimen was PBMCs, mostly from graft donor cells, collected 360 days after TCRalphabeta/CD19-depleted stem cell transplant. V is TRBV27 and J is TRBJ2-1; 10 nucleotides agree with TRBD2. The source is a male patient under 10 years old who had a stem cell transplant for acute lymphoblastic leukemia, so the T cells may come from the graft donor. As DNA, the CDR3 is TGTGCCAGTCATAGCGGGGGGCGTCCCTACAATGAGCAGTTCTTC. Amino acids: CASHSGGRPYNEQFF.